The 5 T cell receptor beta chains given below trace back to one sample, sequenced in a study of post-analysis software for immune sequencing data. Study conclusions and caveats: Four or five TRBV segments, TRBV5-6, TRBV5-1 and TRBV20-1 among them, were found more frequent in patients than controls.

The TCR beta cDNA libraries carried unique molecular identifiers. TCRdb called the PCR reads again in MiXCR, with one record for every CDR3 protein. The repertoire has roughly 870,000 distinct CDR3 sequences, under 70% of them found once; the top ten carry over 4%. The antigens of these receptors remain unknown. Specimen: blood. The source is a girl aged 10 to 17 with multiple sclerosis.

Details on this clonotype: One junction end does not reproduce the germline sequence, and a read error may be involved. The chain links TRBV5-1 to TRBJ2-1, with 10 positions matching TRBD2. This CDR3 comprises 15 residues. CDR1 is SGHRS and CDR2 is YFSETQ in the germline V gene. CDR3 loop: CASSLGGTSDYEQVF. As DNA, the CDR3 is TGCGCCAGCAGCTTGGGCGGGACTAGCGATTATGAGCAGGTCTTC.

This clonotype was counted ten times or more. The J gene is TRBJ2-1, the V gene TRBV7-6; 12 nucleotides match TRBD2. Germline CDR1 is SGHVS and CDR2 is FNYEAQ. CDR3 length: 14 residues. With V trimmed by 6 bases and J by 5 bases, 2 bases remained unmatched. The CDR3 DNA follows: TGTGCCAGCAGTCGACTAGCGGGGGACAATGAGCAGTTCTTC. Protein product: CASSRLAGDNEQFF.

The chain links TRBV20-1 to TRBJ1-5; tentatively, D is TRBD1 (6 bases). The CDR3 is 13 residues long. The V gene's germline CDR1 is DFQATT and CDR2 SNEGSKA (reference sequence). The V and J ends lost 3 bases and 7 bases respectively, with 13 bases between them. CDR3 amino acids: CSARGQTGQPQHF. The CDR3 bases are TGCAGTGCTAGGGGACAAACGGGCCAGCCCCAGCATTTT.

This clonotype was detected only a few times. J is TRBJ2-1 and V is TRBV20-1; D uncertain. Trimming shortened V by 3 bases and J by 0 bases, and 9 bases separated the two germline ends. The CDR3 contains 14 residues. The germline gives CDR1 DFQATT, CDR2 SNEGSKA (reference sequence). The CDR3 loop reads CSARGISSYNEQFF. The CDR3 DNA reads TGCAGTGCTAGGGGTATCAGCTCCTACAATGAGCAGTTCTTC.

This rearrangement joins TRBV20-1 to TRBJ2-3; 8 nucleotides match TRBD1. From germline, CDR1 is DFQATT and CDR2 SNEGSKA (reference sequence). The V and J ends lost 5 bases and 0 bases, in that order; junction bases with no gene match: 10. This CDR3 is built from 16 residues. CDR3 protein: CSAPAQGAPSTDTQYF. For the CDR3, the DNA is TGCAGTGCTCCAGCGCAGGGGGCGCCGAGCACAGATACGCAGTATTTT.